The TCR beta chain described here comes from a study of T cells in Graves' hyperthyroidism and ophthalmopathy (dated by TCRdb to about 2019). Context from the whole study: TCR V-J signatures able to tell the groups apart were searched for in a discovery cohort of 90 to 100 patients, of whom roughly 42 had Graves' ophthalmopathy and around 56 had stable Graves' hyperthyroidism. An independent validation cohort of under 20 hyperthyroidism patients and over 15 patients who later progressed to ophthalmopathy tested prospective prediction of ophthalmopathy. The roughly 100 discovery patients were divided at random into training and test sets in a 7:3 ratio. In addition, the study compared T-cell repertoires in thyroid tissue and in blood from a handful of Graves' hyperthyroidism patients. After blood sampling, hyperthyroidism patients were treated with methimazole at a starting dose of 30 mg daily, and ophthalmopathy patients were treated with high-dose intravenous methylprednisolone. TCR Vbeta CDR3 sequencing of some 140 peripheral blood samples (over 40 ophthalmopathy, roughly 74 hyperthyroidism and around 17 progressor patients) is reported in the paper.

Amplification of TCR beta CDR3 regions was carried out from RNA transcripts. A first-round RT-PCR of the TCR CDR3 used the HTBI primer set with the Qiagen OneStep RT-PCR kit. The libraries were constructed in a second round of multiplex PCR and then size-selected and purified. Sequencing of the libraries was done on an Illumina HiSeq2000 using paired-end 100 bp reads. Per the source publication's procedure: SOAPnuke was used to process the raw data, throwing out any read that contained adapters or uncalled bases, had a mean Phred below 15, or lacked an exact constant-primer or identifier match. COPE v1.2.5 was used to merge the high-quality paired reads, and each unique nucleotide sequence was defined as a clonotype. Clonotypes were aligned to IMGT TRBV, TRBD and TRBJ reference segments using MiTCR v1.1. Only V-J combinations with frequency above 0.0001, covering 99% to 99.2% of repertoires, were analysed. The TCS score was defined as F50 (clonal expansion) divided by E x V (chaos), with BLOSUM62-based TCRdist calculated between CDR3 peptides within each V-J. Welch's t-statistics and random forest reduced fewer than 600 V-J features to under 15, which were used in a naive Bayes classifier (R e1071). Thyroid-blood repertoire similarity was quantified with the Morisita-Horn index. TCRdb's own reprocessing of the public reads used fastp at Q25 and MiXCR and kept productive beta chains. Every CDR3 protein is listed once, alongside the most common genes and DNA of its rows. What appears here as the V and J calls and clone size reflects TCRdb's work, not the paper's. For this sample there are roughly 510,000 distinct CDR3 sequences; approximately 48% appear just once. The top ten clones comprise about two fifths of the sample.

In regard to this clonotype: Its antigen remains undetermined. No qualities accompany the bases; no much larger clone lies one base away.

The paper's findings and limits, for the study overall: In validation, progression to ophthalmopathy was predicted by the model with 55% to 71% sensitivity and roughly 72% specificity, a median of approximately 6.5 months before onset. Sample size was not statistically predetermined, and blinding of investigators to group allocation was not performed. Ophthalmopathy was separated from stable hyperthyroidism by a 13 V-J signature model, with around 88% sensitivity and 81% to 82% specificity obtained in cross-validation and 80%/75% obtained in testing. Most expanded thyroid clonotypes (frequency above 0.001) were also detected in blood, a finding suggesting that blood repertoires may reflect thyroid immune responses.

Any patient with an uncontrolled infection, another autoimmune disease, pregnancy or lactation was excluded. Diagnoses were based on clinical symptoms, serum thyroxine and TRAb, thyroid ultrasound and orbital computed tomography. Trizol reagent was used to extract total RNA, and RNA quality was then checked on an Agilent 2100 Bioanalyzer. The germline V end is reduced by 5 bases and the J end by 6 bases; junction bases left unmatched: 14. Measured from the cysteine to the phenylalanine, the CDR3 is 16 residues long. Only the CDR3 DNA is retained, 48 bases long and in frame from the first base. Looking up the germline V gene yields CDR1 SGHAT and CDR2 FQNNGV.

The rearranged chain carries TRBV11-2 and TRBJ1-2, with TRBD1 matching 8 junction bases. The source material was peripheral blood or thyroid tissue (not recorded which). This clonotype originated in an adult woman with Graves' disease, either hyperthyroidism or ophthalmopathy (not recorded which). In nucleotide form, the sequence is TGTGCCAGCAGCCGTCGGCAGGGGGCGAGTTGGGATGGCTACACCTTC. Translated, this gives CASSRRQGASWDGYTF.